The clone carrying this T cell receptor (gamma chain) is judged medium-sized. Because the CDR3's place on the DNA is in doubt, the DNA is left out and the CDR3 is given as listed by TCRdb. Other DNA sequences from this sample encode an identical CDR3 as well. This sample stems from a study of gamma-delta T cells after stem cell transplantation. TCRdb reapplied CATT to the RT-PCR reads. This table holds approximately 620 gamma-chain clones, 15% to 20% found once. The source material was gamma-delta T cells. The sequence was obtained from a human donor. It is not recorded whose cells these are; they may come from a transplant donor.

The CDR3 loop is CATWDRLRPIIIRNSLAVEQHLLSQVSIGRIQHF. Here the V gene is TRGV3, but the J gene went uncalled. The germline CDR1 and CDR2 sequences are VTNTFY and YDVSTARD (reference sequence). Both ends counted, the CDR3 spans 34 residues.